The present T cell receptor beta chain was sequenced within a study of cytomegalovirus exposure and HLA in healthy donors. V lost 4 bases to trimming and J lost 0 bases, with 16 bases between them. Looked up from germline, CDR1 is SQVTM and CDR2 is ANQGSEA. The CDR3 sequence is 16 residues long. In the PCR, 60 Vbeta and 13 Jbeta primers were used. TCRdb's table, derived via immunoSEQ multiplex PCR, lists solely in-frame clones and lacks some. The sample lists 140,000 to 150,000 clones, around 9.7% occurring once. Material: PBMCs. The chain carries TRBV29-1 and TRBJ1-3; possible D gene TRBD1, 5 bases. This TCR was recovered from a man in his fifties in good health and CMV-seronegative. The CDR3, as DNA: TGCAGCGTTGTGACAGAACAGCTTTACTCTGGAAACACCATATATTTT. This encodes CSVVTEQLYSGNTIYF.